This T cell receptor (beta chain) was recovered during a study of CD8 T cells in Susac syndrome (dated by TCRdb to about 2019). About the full investigation: Of the Susac syndrome patients who were sequenced, 5 or 6 had clinically active disease and eight were in clinical remission. Susac syndrome patients were therapy-naive, on corticosteroids (some also receiving IVIg), or on IVIg alone at blood withdrawal. Repertoire sequencing was used to test whether CD8+ T cell activation and differentiation in Susac syndrome was antigen driven. What the work shows at the level of the full study, not this receptor alone: The TCR sequencing and HLA analysis was acknowledged to have included a relatively small number of individuals. In patients with Susac syndrome, the CD4+ T cell repertoire showed no detectable clonal expansion.

The CDR3 holds 13 amino acids from the cysteine to the phenylalanine. The kept DNA is CDR3 alone, 39 bases in frame from the first base. CDR1 and CDR2, per the germline V gene (reference sequence), are GTSNPN and SVGIG. Deletion took 0 bases off V and 0 bases off J, with a span of 4 bases between the germline ends. RNA was extracted with the RNeasy kit and roughly 0.45 to 1 ug was reverse transcribed using random hexamers. The immunoSEQ multiplex PCR assay, which covers 54 Vbeta and 13 Jbeta segments, was used to amplify TCR beta CDR3 regions. Bias from PCR amplification was corrected by using a synthetic template baseline for primer optimization and for computational correction. The authors' analysis ran thus. Only productive sequences were kept, with reads annotated to V, D and J genes according to IMGT and analyzed in immunoSEQ Analyzer. Clonality was calculated as one minus the Shannon entropy normalized by log2 of the number of productive unique sequences. For each patient and control, public and private clones were evaluated within the 100 most prevalent clones. A clone was defined as Susac-specific if it was absent from the healthy and MS cohorts, from roughly 1,000 published viral clones and from other ImmuneACCESS disease sequences. Starting from the raw public reads, TCRdb applied fastp trimming at Q25, assembled clones with MiXCR and retained in-frame beta chains. Rows are combined by CDR3 protein, so each entry shows the most common genes and DNA. The V and J calls were determined by TCRdb, not by the authors. For this sample the table gives under 250,000 distinct CDR3 sequences, of which about 94% were detected only once. Together, the top ten hold roughly 0.14% of the sample.

Turning to this clonotype: It lacks a known antigen. One base away there is no much larger clone; base qualities are not given.

Peripheral blood CD8+ and CD4+ T cells from healthy donors, Susac syndrome patients and multiple sclerosis patients were profiled using high-throughput TCR beta sequencing. Recently defined diagnostic criteria for definite or probable disease were met by the Susac syndrome patients. Bulk CD8+ and CD4+ T cells were purified by magnetic negative isolation, whereas CD8+ TEMRA cells were enriched by FACS. Blood was drawn into EDTA tubes, processed within 24 hours, and PBMCs were isolated by density gradient centrifugation. PBMCs intended for TCR sequencing were frozen in liquid nitrogen and were later thawed in a 37 degrees C water bath. The sorted or isolated CD4+, CD8+ and CD8+ TEMRA cells reached a purity of at least 90%.

The sequenced sample consisted of CD4+ T cells from PBMCs. The chain is made from TRBV30 and TRBJ2-3, with an unclear D gene assignment. The sequence was collected from a human donor with Susac syndrome. The CDR3 protein sequence reads: CAWSVKSTDTQYF. The DNA is as follows: TGTGCCTGGAGTGTAAAGAGCACAGATACGCAGTATTTT. Joined to the reference TRBV30 and TRBJ2-3 proteins, this CDR3 gives the full variable domain: SQTIHQWPATLVQPVGSPLSLECTVEGTSNPNLYWYRQAAGRGLQLLFYSVGIGQISSEVPQNLSASRPQDRQFILSSKKLLLSDSGFYLCAWSVKSTDTQYFGPGTRLTVL.